This record concerns one TCR beta chain sequence. As yet, its antigen is unknown. CDR1 is SEHNR and CDR2 is FQNEAQ in the germline V gene (reference sequence). The V and J ends lost 1 base and 6 bases respectively, with 7 bases between them. The CDR3 is 13 amino acids. The source of the sample is a study of CD8 T cells in Susac syndrome. Random hexamers served to reverse transcribe roughly 0.45 to 1 ug RNA. TCRdb ran MiXCR on the immunoSEQ multiplex PCR reads and lists one entry per CDR3 protein. The sample lists 400,000 to 550,000 distinct CDR3 sequences; more than 80% were seen once. Points from the study as a whole: The TCR sequencing and HLA analysis in the study involved a relatively small number of individuals, as the study acknowledged.

This chain links TRBV7-9 with TRBJ2-1; D is ambiguous. The sample was CD8+ T cells from PBMCs. This clonotype was sampled from a human donor with multiple sclerosis. CDR3 loop: CASSLVLVNEQFF. The CDR3 region has the DNA TGTGCCAGCAGCTTAGTCTTGGTCAATGAGCAGTTCTTC.